The rows below give T cell receptor beta chains drawn from one sample of a study of T-cell memory formation after mild COVID-19. TCRdb ran MiXCR on the 5' RACE reads and lists one entry per CDR3 protein. The data hold 65,000 to 100,000 distinct CDR3 sequences, with 13% observed a single time. Sequences were obtained from PBMCs or a T cell subset sorted from them (not recorded which). These receptors were taken from a man aged 18 to 29 who had mild COVID-19 (a few samples of this study predate the infection). Cell type and time point are not known. CDR3s include the opening cysteine and the closing phenylalanine or tryptophan. The D gene is left open where the match is weak. Size is omitted from some rows. Given values are once, few, many or a class for expanded clones.

>.|TRBV20-1|TRBJ1-2|.
CSAGGGYEGYTF
TGCAGTGCTGGGGGGGGGTACGAGGGCTACACCTTC
>.|TRBV28|TRBJ1-1|.
CASSSWAAPMNTEAFF
TGTGCCAGCAGTAGTTGGGCAGCCCCAATGAACACTGAAGCTTTCTTT
>TRBD1|TRBV18|TRBJ2-5|many
CASSPGQDLETQYF
TGTGCCAGCTCACCGGGACAGGATTTGGAGACCCAGTACTTC
>TRBD2|TRBV20-1|TRBJ2-5|few
CSAGGLVPETQYF
TGCAGTGCCGGCGGACTAGTCCCAGAGACCCAGTACTTC
>TRBD1|TRBV4-1|TRBJ1-1|.
CASSAKGQGLNTEAFF
TGCGCCAGCAGCGCAAAGGGACAGGGATTGAACACTGAAGCTTTCTTT
>.|TRBV19|TRBJ1-5|.
CASSPGINQPQHF
TGTGCCAGTAGCCCAGGGATAAATCAGCCCCAGCATTTT
>TRBD1|TRBV20-1|TRBJ1-1|many
CSARDGETGDTEAFF
TGCAGTGCTAGAGATGGGGAAACAGGGGACACTGAAGCTTTCTTT
>.|TRBV7-6|TRBJ1-4|few
CASSVLGQEINEKLFF
TGTGCCAGCAGCGTCCTAGGGCAGGAGATTAATGAAAAACTGTTTTTT
>TRBD2|TRBV6-6|TRBJ2-1|.
CASSYGLAGPPGNEQFF
TGTGCCAGCAGTTACGGGCTAGCGGGTCCCCCTGGTAATGAGCAGTTCTTC
>TRBD2|TRBV29-1|TRBJ2-5|.
CSVGRGETQYF
TGCAGCGTTGGGCGGGGGGAGACCCAGTACTTC
>.|TRBV4-1|TRBJ2-1|few
CASSQGPNEQFF
TGCGCCAGCAGCCAAGGACCCAATGAGCAGTTCTTC
>.|TRBV4-1|TRBJ2-3|few
CASSQGSPSTDTQYF
TGCGCCAGCAGCCAAGGGTCCCCTAGCACAGATACGCAGTATTTT
>TRBD1|TRBV4-3|TRBJ2-7|.
CASSQALDRAEQYF
TGCGCCAGCAGCCAAGCCCTGGACAGGGCCGAGCAGTACTTC
>.|TRBV6-5|TRBJ1-6|few
CASSPLPGLSNSPLHF
TGTGCCAGCAGTCCCTTACCGGGACTCAGTAATTCACCCCTCCACTTT
>TRBD1|TRBV29-1|TRBJ2-1|.
CSVEGLDRGEYEQFF
TGCAGCGTTGAAGGGCTGGACAGGGGGGAATATGAGCAGTTCTTC
>.|TRBV6-1|TRBJ2-1|many
CASSEMAGNEQFF
TGTGCCAGCAGTGAAATGGCGGGGAACGAGCAGTTCTTC
>.|TRBV6-6|TRBJ1-5|.
CASSYRLYSNQPQHF
TGTGCCAGCAGTTACAGGCTTTATAGCAATCAGCCCCAGCATTTT
>.|TRBV4-1|TRBJ1-5|.
CASSQVNRNNQPQHF
TGCGCCAGCAGCCAAGTAAACAGGAACAATCAGCCCCAGCATTTT
>.|TRBV6-5|TRBJ2-3|.
CASSNNLNPGTPTDTQYF
TGTGCCAGCAGTAACAACCTTAATCCCGGGACTCCAACAGATACGCAGTATTTT
>.|TRBV23-1|TRBJ2-3|.
CASSCRGASSTDTQYF
TGCGCCAGCAGTTGTAGGGGTGCCTCTAGCACAGATACGCAGTATTTT
>.|TRBV7-3|TRBJ1-3|.
CASSLTGTELGNTIYF
TGTGCCAGCAGCCTCACCGGGACGGAACTCGGTAACACCATATATTTT
>.|TRBV27|TRBJ2-7|.
CASSYVGGTYEQYF
TGTGCCAGCAGTTACGTCGGCGGTACCTACGAGCAGTACTTC